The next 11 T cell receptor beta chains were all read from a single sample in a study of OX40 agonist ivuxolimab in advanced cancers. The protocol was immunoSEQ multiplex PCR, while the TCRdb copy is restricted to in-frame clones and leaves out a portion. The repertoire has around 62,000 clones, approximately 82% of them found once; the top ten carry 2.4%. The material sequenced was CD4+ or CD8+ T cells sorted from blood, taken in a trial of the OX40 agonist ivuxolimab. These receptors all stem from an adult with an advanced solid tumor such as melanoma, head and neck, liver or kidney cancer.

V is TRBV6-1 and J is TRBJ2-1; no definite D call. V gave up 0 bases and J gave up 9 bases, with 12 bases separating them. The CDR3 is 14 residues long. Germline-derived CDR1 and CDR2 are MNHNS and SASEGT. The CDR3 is CASSEAVLSGEQFF. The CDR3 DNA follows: TGTGCCAGCAGTGAAGCGGTACTATCGGGTGAGCAGTTCTTC.

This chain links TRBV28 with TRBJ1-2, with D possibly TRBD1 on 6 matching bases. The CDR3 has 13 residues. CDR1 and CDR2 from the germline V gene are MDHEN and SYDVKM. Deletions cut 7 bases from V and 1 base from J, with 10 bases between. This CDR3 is CASMDSINYGYTF. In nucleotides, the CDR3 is TGTGCCAGCATGGACAGCATTAACTATGGCTACACCTTC.

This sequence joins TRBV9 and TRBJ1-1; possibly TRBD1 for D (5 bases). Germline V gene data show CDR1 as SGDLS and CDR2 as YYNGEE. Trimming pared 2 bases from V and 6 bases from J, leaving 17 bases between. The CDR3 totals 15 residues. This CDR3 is CASSVPPGGQAEAFF. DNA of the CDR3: TGTGCCAGCAGCGTCCCTCCGGGGGGTCAGGCTGAAGCTTTCTTT.

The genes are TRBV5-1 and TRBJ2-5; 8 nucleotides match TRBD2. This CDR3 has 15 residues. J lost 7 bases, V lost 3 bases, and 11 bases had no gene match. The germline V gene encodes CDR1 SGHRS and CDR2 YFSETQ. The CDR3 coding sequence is TGCGCCAGCAGCTCTCCGGGACTAGACGGTGGGACCCAGTACTTC. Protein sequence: CASSSPGLDGGTQYF.

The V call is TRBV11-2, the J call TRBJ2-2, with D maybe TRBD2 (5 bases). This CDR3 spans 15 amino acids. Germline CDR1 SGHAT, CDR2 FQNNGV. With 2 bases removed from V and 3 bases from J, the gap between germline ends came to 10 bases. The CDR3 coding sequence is TGTGCCAGCAGCTTACGACTAACTCACACCGGGGAGCTGTTTTTT. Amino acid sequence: CASSLRLTHTGELFF.

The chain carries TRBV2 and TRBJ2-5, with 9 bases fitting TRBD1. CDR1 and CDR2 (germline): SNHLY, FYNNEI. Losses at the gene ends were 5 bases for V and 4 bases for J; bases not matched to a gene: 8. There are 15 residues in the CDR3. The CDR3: CASSPDRGQGETQYF. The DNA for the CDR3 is TGTGCCAGCAGTCCGGACAGGGGACAAGGAGAGACCCAGTACTTC.

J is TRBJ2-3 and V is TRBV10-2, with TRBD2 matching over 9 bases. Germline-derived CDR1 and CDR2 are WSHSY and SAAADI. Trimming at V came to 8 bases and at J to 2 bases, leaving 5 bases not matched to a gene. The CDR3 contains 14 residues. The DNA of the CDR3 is TGCGCCAGCCGAGCGGGGGGATCCACAGATACGCAGTATTTT. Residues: CASRAGGSTDTQYF.

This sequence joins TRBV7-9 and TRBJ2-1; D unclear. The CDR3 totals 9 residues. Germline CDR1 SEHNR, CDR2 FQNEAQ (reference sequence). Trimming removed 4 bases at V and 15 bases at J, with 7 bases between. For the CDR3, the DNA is TGTGCCAGCAGCTCGCCCCCGTTCTTC. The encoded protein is CASSSPPFF.

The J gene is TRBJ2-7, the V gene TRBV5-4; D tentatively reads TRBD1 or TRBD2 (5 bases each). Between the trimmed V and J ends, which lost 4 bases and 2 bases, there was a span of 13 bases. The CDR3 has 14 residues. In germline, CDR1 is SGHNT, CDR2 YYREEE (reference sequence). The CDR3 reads CASSPGTRAYEQYF. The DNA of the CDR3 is TGTGCCAGCAGCCCGGGGACGCGGGCCTACGAGCAGTACTTC.

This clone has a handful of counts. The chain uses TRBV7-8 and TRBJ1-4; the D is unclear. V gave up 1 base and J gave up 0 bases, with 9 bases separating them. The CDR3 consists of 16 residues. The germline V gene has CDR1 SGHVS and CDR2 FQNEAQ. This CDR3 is CASSLVSGATNEKLFF. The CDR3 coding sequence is TGTGCCAGCAGCTTAGTCTCGGGAGCAACTAATGAAAAACTGTTTTTT.

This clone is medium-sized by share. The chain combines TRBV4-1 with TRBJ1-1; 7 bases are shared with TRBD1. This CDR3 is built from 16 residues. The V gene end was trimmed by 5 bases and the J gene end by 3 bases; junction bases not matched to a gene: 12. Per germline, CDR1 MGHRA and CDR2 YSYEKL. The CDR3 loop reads CASSFRGDSLDTEAFF. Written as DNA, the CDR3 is TGCGCCAGCAGCTTTAGAGGGGACAGTCTAGACACTGAAGCTTTCTTT.